The clone carrying this T cell receptor beta chain was detected only once. The time point was: newly diagnosed, previously untreated cHL patient sample. Purified CD4+ T cells were obtained from thawed PBMCs through magnetic negative selection. Sequencing used immunoSEQ multiplex PCR; TCRdb keeps in-frame clones, though not all of them. The repertoire holds around 21,000 clones, with approximately 90% as singletons. Germline V gene data show CDR1 as SGHTA and CDR2 as FQGNSA. V lost 1 base and J lost 1; bases outside the gene matches: 0. The CDR3 covers 15 residues. The data belong to a study of PD-1 blockade in classical Hodgkin lymphoma.

Sequenced sample: CD4+ T cells from blood. This clonotype was sampled from a human donor with classical Hodgkin lymphoma. This chain uses TRBV7-2 with TRBJ2-1; 8 nucleotides agree with TRBD1. The CDR3 loop is CASSLDRGSYNEQFF. DNA for the CDR3: TGTGCCAGCAGCTTAGACAGGGGGTCCTACAATGAGCAGTTCTTC.